Listed below are T cell receptor beta chains from one sample, sequenced in a study of T-cell reconstitution after alpha-beta-depleted transplantation in children. TCRdb recomputed calls from the PCR reads with MiXCR, one row per CDR3 protein. The table lists a few hundred thousand distinct CDR3 sequences, around a tenth of them singletons. This sample comprised PBMCs from the stem cell graft donor, obtained from the stem cell graft. These receptors were obtained from a human donor who donated a stem cell graft to a child with acute lymphoblastic leukemia. Each CDR3 is given with its conserved first and last residue. The D gene is left open where the match is weak. Clone size is not always given. Where it is, it says once, few, many or a class for expanded clones.

abundance: medium-sized
j_gene: TRBJ1-4
d_gene: .
v_gene: TRBV6-6
CDR3aa: CASSYPNEKLFF
CDR3nt: TGTGCCAGCAGTTACCCAAATGAAAAACTGTTTTTT

abundance: few
j_gene: TRBJ2-3
d_gene: .
v_gene: TRBV4-1
CDR3aa: CASSQNKISRTDTQYF
CDR3nt: TGCGCCAGCAGTCAAAACAAGATATCACGCACAGATACGCAGTATTTT

abundance: .
j_gene: TRBJ1-1
d_gene: TRBD1
v_gene: TRBV3-1
CDR3aa: CASSGQGMNTEAFF
CDR3nt: TGTGCCAGCAGCGGACAGGGGATGAACACTGAAGCTTTCTTT

abundance: few
j_gene: TRBJ1-4
d_gene: TRBD1
v_gene: TRBV12-3/TRBV12-4
CDR3aa: CASSPPGGNNEKLFF
CDR3nt: TGTGCCAGCAGTCCCCCAGGGGGGAATAATGAAAAACTGTTTTTT

abundance: .
j_gene: TRBJ1-2
d_gene: .
v_gene: TRBV5-1
CDR3aa: CASSLADGDYYGYTF
CDR3nt: TGCGCCAGCAGCTTGGCCGATGGGGATTACTATGGCTACACCTTC

abundance: few
j_gene: TRBJ1-2
d_gene: .
v_gene: TRBV4-3
CDR3aa: CASSQGRVSLYGYTF
CDR3nt: TGCGCCAGCAGCCAAGGACGTGTCAGCCTCTATGGCTACACCTTC

abundance: .
j_gene: TRBJ2-5
d_gene: TRBD2
v_gene: TRBV7-9
CDR3aa: CASSLDTSGSQETQYF
CDR3nt: TGTGCCAGCAGCTTAGATACTAGCGGCTCCCAAGAGACCCAGTACTTC

abundance: many
j_gene: TRBJ2-7
d_gene: TRBD1
v_gene: TRBV4-3
CDR3aa: CASSHPGQGHEQYF
CDR3nt: TGCGCCAGCAGCCATCCCGGACAGGGCCACGAGCAGTACTTC

abundance: few
j_gene: TRBJ2-3
d_gene: .
v_gene: TRBV28
CDR3aa: CASTGQTRDTQYF
CDR3nt: TGTGCCAGCACCGGACAGACGAGAGATACGCAGTATTTT

abundance: .
j_gene: TRBJ2-7
d_gene: .
v_gene: TRBV7-9
CDR3aa: CASSLGPGRSHPVSYEQYF
CDR3nt: TGTGCCAGCAGCTTAGGACCTGGGCGTAGTCACCCGGTCTCCTACGAGCAGTACTTC

abundance: few
j_gene: TRBJ2-7
d_gene: TRBD1
v_gene: TRBV4-1
CDR3aa: CASSQDVRTGAYEQYF
CDR3nt: TGCGCCAGCAGCCAAGATGTAAGGACAGGGGCCTACGAGCAGTACTTC

abundance: .
j_gene: TRBJ1-4
d_gene: TRBD1
v_gene: TRBV27
CDR3aa: CASRTGNEKLFF
CDR3nt: TGTGCCAGCAGGACAGGGAATGAAAAACTGTTTTTT

abundance: .
j_gene: TRBJ2-7
d_gene: .
v_gene: TRBV6-5
CDR3aa: CASSASAGEQYF
CDR3nt: TGTGCCAGCAGTGCCTCGGCGGGAGAGCAGTACTTC

abundance: few
j_gene: TRBJ1-1
d_gene: .
v_gene: TRBV5-1
CDR3aa: CASTDGTHRNTEAFF
CDR3nt: TGCGCCAGTACCGATGGGACGCACCGGAACACTGAAGCTTTCTTT

abundance: few
j_gene: TRBJ2-2
d_gene: TRBD1
v_gene: TRBV6-5
CDR3aa: CASSYPTGTGAGELFF
CDR3nt: TGTGCCAGCAGTTACCCAACCGGGACAGGGGCCGGGGAGCTGTTTTTT

abundance: .
j_gene: TRBJ2-1
d_gene: .
v_gene: TRBV5-1
CDR3aa: CASSFGDTYNEQFF
CDR3nt: TGCGCCAGCAGCTTTGGGGATACCTACAATGAGCAGTTCTTC

abundance: .
j_gene: TRBJ2-7
d_gene: .
v_gene: TRBV12-3/TRBV12-4
CDR3aa: CASSKGTMEQYF
CDR3nt: TGTGCCAGCAGCAAGGGCACGATGGAGCAGTACTTC

abundance: few
j_gene: TRBJ2-1
d_gene: .
v_gene: TRBV5-1
CDR3aa: CASSLMPLATYNEQFF
CDR3nt: TGCGCCAGCAGCTTGATGCCCCTAGCCACCTACAATGAGCAGTTCTTC

abundance: .
j_gene: TRBJ2-7
d_gene: TRBD1
v_gene: TRBV12-3/TRBV12-4
CDR3aa: CASRPPLGQGAPEQYF
CDR3nt: TGTGCCAGCAGACCCCCGTTGGGACAGGGGGCCCCCGAGCAGTACTTC

abundance: .
j_gene: TRBJ1-5
d_gene: .
v_gene: TRBV29-1
CDR3aa: CSVEARDSLGSNQPQHF
CDR3nt: TGCAGCGTTGAAGCCCGAGACAGCCTGGGGAGCAATCAGCCCCAGCATTTT

abundance: many
j_gene: TRBJ2-1
d_gene: TRBD2
v_gene: TRBV18
CDR3aa: CASSPGLAGSNEQFF
CDR3nt: TGTGCCAGCTCACCGGGACTAGCCGGTTCGAATGAGCAGTTCTTC

abundance: few
j_gene: TRBJ1-1
d_gene: .
v_gene: TRBV27
CDR3aa: CASSSRPITGREAFF
CDR3nt: TGTGCCAGCAGTTCCCGGCCAATTACAGGGCGTGAAGCTTTCTTT

abundance: .
j_gene: TRBJ1-1
d_gene: .
v_gene: TRBV14
CDR3aa: CASSQPGTEAFF
CDR3nt: TGTGCCAGCAGCCAACCCGGCACTGAAGCTTTCTTT

abundance: few
j_gene: TRBJ2-5
d_gene: .
v_gene: TRBV10-2
CDR3aa: CASSEQRSETQYF
CDR3nt: TGCGCCAGCAGTGAGCAAAGATCCGAGACCCAGTACTTC

abundance: few
j_gene: TRBJ2-1
d_gene: TRBD2
v_gene: TRBV5-4
CDR3aa: CASSLDPSGSRNEQFF
CDR3nt: TGTGCCAGCAGCTTGGATCCTAGCGGGAGTCGCAATGAGCAGTTCTTC

abundance: many
j_gene: TRBJ2-3
d_gene: TRBD2
v_gene: TRBV20-1
CDR3aa: CSARDSPAGSTDTQYF
CDR3nt: TGCAGTGCTAGAGATTCCCCAGCGGGAAGCACAGATACGCAGTATTTT

abundance: .
j_gene: TRBJ2-1
d_gene: TRBD2
v_gene: TRBV5-1
CDR3aa: CASSLTLGGSSYNEQFF
CDR3nt: TGCGCCAGCAGCTTGACCCTAGGCGGGAGTTCCTACAATGAGCAGTTCTTC